Below are 5 T cell receptor beta chains sequenced from a single sample in a study of cytomegalovirus exposure and HLA in healthy donors. The PCR contained 60 Vbeta and 13 Jbeta primers. Libraries were prepared by immunoSEQ multiplex PCR; TCRdb keeps only in-frame clonotypes and omits some of them. This sample has around 91,000 clones, with roughly four fifths found just once. The sample taken for sequencing was PBMCs. The receptors originated from a woman in her 40s in good health and CMV-seropositive.

The gene calls are TRBV11-3 and TRBJ2-5, with a weak D call TRBD1 (5 bases). Trimming shortened V by 5 bases and J by 1 base, and 5 bases separated the two germline ends. CDR1 SGHNT and CDR2 YENEEA come from the germline V gene. This CDR3 region has 12 residues. CDR3 sequence (DNA): TGTGCCAGCAGCCAGGGCCAAGAGACCCAGTACTTC. Protein: CASSQGQETQYF.

The chain is built from TRBV19 and TRBJ2-3, with 10 bases matching TRBD2. The CDR3 spans 18 residues. CDR1 is LNHDA, CDR2 SQIVND, per germline (reference sequence). J was trimmed by 4 bases and V by 3 bases; bases with no gene match: 13. CDR3: CASSIKERGLAHPDTQYF. The CDR3 coding sequence is TGTGCCAGTAGTATTAAAGAGAGGGGACTAGCGCACCCAGATACGCAGTATTTT.

The gene calls are TRBV11-3 and TRBJ2-5; perhaps TRBD2 as D (6 bases). The V gene's germline CDR1 is SGHNT and CDR2 YENEEA. The V end was cut by 5 bases, the J end by 4 bases, with 14 bases between. The CDR3 totals 14 residues. This chain's CDR3 is CASSHPLGGETQYF. CDR3 DNA: TGTGCCAGCAGCCACCCCTTGGGGGGAGAGACCCAGTACTTC.

This clone came up a few times. V usage is TRBV7-3 and J usage is TRBJ2-4; D may be TRBD2 (5 bases). The CDR3 covers 13 residues. V lost 1 base, J lost 9 bases, and 10 bases lay in between. Germline-derived CDR1 and CDR2 are SGHTA and FQGTGA. This CDR3 is CASSLSFEGIQYF. Written as DNA, the CDR3 is TGTGCCAGCAGCTTAAGTTTTGAGGGCATTCAGTACTTC.

J is TRBJ2-7 and V is TRBV18, with a possible D match to TRBD1 (6 bases). V was clipped by 4 bases and J by 2 bases, with 15 bases between them. The length of the CDR3 is 15 residues. Per the germline V gene, CDR1 is KGHSH and CDR2 is LQKENI. The CDR3 DNA is TGTGCCAGCTCACTAACAGACAGGCCTGCCTACGAGCAGTACTTC. Encoded protein: CASSLTDRPAYEQYF.